The present T cell receptor beta chain was sequenced within a study of blood T cell repertoires in COVID-19. V was clipped by 0 bases and J by 6 bases; unmatched bases: 4. This CDR3 has 16 amino acids. The germline V gene has CDR1 SEHNR and CDR2 FQNEAQ (reference sequence). Sequencing used immunoSEQ multiplex PCR; TCRdb keeps in-frame clones, though not all of them. The data hold 320,000 or so clones, with roughly 90% observed a single time. The specimen was PBMCs or T cells enriched from blood (not recorded which). The origin of this receptor is a woman aged 25 to 39 who had recovered from COVID-19. The genes are TRBV7-9 and TRBJ2-2, with 10 positions matching TRBD1. Here the CDR3 DNA reads TGTGCCAGCAGCTTAGCGAAAGGACAGGGGGCCGGGGAGCTGTTTTTT. Its protein product is CASSLAKGQGAGELFF.